A selection of T cell receptor beta chains follows, all from one sample in a study of blood T cell repertoires in COVID-19. TCRdb keeps only in-frame clones here, not all; method: immunoSEQ multiplex PCR. This table holds some 290,000 clones, 86% found once. Sequenced sample: peripheral blood. The receptors were gathered from a man aged 18 to 29 with active or convalescent COVID-19. The CDR3 runs from the conserved cysteine through the conserved F or W. The order of the fields is D gene, J gene, clone size, CDR3 length, V gene, CDR3 DNA, CDR3 protein. The D gene is left open where the match is weak. Rows give clone size only sometimes, using once, few, many, or a class for an expanded clone.

d_call: -; j_call: TRBJ1-2; clone_size: -; cdr3_length: 13; v_call: TRBV2; cdr3_nt: TGTGCCAGCAGTGAAGCGGGAGGACCCGTCTACACCTTC; cdr3_aa: CASSEAGGPVYTF
d_call: -; j_call: TRBJ2-2; clone_size: once; cdr3_length: 15; v_call: TRBV7-2; cdr3_nt: TGTGCCAGCAGCTTATTTGTGGGAGTTACCGGGGAGCTGTTTTTT; cdr3_aa: CASSLFVGVTGELFF
d_call: TRBD1; j_call: TRBJ2-2; clone_size: once; cdr3_length: 15; v_call: TRBV19; cdr3_nt: TGTGCCAGTAGTTTCTATACAGGGGTCACCGGGGAGCTGTTTTTT; cdr3_aa: CASSFYTGVTGELFF
d_call: TRBD1; j_call: TRBJ2-1; clone_size: -; cdr3_length: 18; v_call: TRBV2; cdr3_nt: TGTGCCAGCAGTGGGGACAGGGTGAGGGTAAGCTCCTACAATGAGCAGTTCTTC; cdr3_aa: CASSGDRVRVSSYNEQFF
d_call: TRBD1; j_call: TRBJ1-6; clone_size: -; cdr3_length: 14; v_call: TRBV6-5; cdr3_nt: TGTGCCAGCAGTCCCGGGACAGGGAATTCACCCCTCCACTTT; cdr3_aa: CASSPGTGNSPLHF
d_call: -; j_call: TRBJ1-1; clone_size: -; cdr3_length: 13; v_call: TRBV28; cdr3_nt: TGTGCCAGCAGTTTGGGCCGACCCTCTGAAGCTTTCTTT; cdr3_aa: CASSLGRPSEAFF
d_call: -; j_call: TRBJ1-3; clone_size: -; cdr3_length: 14; v_call: TRBV11-3; cdr3_nt: TGTGCCAGCAGCCAGGGCCTCTCTGGAAACACCATATATTTT; cdr3_aa: CASSQGLSGNTIYF
d_call: TRBD2; j_call: TRBJ2-1; clone_size: -; cdr3_length: 12; v_call: TRBV12-3/TRBV12-4; cdr3_nt: TGTGCCAGCAGGGGCGGGAGGGATGAGCAGTTCTTC; cdr3_aa: CASRGGRDEQFF
d_call: -; j_call: TRBJ1-1; clone_size: -; cdr3_length: 15; v_call: TRBV2; cdr3_nt: TGTGCCAGCAGGGCTGATGGGGGGGGGAACACTGAAGCTTTCTTT; cdr3_aa: CASRADGGGNTEAFF
d_call: TRBD1; j_call: TRBJ2-7; clone_size: -; cdr3_length: 14; v_call: TRBV27; cdr3_nt: TGTGCCAGCAGTTTAGGGGACAGCGGCTACGAGCAGTACTTC; cdr3_aa: CASSLGDSGYEQYF
d_call: -; j_call: TRBJ2-1; clone_size: once; cdr3_length: 14; v_call: TRBV11-3; cdr3_nt: TGTGCCAGCAGCTTAGATATCGGGTTAAATGAGCAGTTCTTC; cdr3_aa: CASSLDIGLNEQFF